Sequencing of this T cell receptor beta chain was carried out in a study of T cells in Graves' hyperthyroidism and ophthalmopathy. Study-wide findings and caveats: In blood, most of the thyroid clonotypes expanded above 0.001 were also present.

RNA transcripts yielded amplified TCR beta CDR3 regions. The TCR CDR3 first-round RT-PCR relied on the HTBI primer set. TCRdb itself ran the multiplex PCR reads through MiXCR, one entry per CDR3 protein. The sample shows 750,000 to 900,000 distinct CDR3 sequences, over 35% of them seen only once. Germline CDR1 and CDR2: SEHNR and FQNEAQ (reference sequence). The CDR3 sequence is 14 residues long. V lost 1 base to trimming and J lost 7 bases, with 8 bases between them. This clonotype was counted ten times or more. As yet, its antigen is unknown. The TCR was taken from a man between 18 and 35 years old with Graves' hyperthyroidism. Sequencing input: blood. This chain uses TRBV7-9 with TRBJ1-6; D unclear. CDR3: CASSLDSLNSPLHF. DNA of the CDR3: TGTGCCAGCAGCTTAGACAGTCTGAATTCACCCCTCCACTTT.